This passage covers 10 T cell receptor beta chains from one sample sequenced in a study of blood T cell repertoires in COVID-19. Sequencing was performed with immunoSEQ multiplex PCR; in TCRdb, only in-frame clones are kept and a portion is missing. The table records about 180,000 clones, around 73% of them present only once. Sequenced input: PBMCs or T cells enriched from blood (not recorded which). These receptors originate from a woman between 45 and 60 years old who had recovered from COVID-19.

The chain couples TRBV7-9 to TRBJ1-2; tentative D call: TRBD1 (5 bases). This CDR3 is 13 amino acids long. CDR1 is SEHNR and CDR2 is FQNEAQ in the germline V gene (reference sequence). Trimming shortened V by 5 bases and J by 7 bases, and 14 bases separated the two germline ends. CDR3 loop: CASSVLWGPGYTF. The DNA for the CDR3 is TGTGCCAGCAGCGTTCTGTGGGGCCCTGGCTACACCTTC.

In nucleotides, the CDR3 is TGTGCCAGCAGCCAACGGGGGATGGCAAGCGGCACTGAAGCTTTCTTT. Its protein is CASSQRGMASGTEAFF. The chain uses TRBV4-2 and TRBJ1-1; the D gene is possibly TRBD1 (5 bases). CDR3 length: 16 residues. Per the germline V gene, CDR1 is LGHNA and CDR2 is YNFKEQ. Between the trimmed V and J ends, which lost 2 bases and 4 bases, there was a span of 17 bases.

The J gene is TRBJ2-3, the V gene TRBV7-9; possibly TRBD2 for D (6 bases). V was shortened by 1 base and J by 6 bases, with 17 bases between the two germline ends. This CDR3 has 16 residues. CDR1 is SEHNR, CDR2 FQNEAQ, per germline (reference sequence). CDR3 loop: CASSLEWREGPDTQYF. Here the CDR3 DNA reads TGTGCCAGCAGCTTAGAGTGGCGGGAAGGGCCGGATACGCAGTATTTT.

The chain combines TRBV15 with TRBJ2-3, with D possibly being TRBD1 (5 bases). CDR3 size: 15 residues. CDR1 is LNHNV and CDR2 is YYDKDF in the germline V gene (reference sequence). V lost 8 bases, J lost 1 base, and 16 bases lay in between. The CDR3 loop reads CATGMQGKGTDTQYF. The CDR3 DNA reads TGTGCCACCGGAATGCAGGGAAAAGGCACAGATACGCAGTATTTT.

The chain has TRBV5-1 and TRBJ2-1, with 16 positions matching TRBD2. Germline assignment: CDR1 SGHRS and CDR2 YFSETQ. The CDR3 has 17 residues. Unmatched junction bases numbered 4, after V lost 3 bases and J lost 4 bases. The CDR3 here is CASSSGLAGGKYNEQFF. CDR3 DNA sequence: TGCGCCAGCAGCTCGGGACTAGCGGGAGGGAAATACAATGAGCAGTTCTTC.

This chain joins TRBV4-1 and TRBJ2-5, with 12 bases identical to TRBD2. Germline CDR1 and CDR2: MGHRA and YSYEKL. This CDR3 has 18 amino acids. V trimming: 1 base; J trimming: 5 bases; junction bases outside the gene matches: 11. The CDR3 DNA is TGCGCCAGCAGCCAAGGTGAGACTAGCGGGAGCCCATGGGAGACCCAGTACTTC. Amino acid sequence: CASSQGETSGSPWETQYF.

The rearrangement uses TRBV11-2 and TRBJ2-3; weak D call: TRBD2 (6 bases). There are 14 residues in the CDR3. The germline V gene encodes CDR1 SGHAT and CDR2 FQNNGV. The ends were cut back, 0 bases at V and 7 bases at J, with 11 bases in the middle. DNA of the CDR3: TGTGCCAGCAGCTTAGACTTTAGCGGCAATACGCAGTATTTT. It yields the protein CASSLDFSGNTQYF.

The chain employs TRBV7-2 and TRBJ2-5, with D maybe TRBD2 (5 bases). This CDR3 contains 14 residues. Germline-derived CDR1 and CDR2 are SGHTA and FQGNSA. The V end was cut by 1 base, the J end by 7 bases, with 13 bases between. The DNA for the CDR3 is TGTGCCAGCAGCTTAGGTCGCGGGTTCGCGACCCAGTACTTC. Encoded protein: CASSLGRGFATQYF.

This chain links TRBV7-3 with TRBJ1-3, with D maybe TRBD1 (6 bases). The V gene lost 5 bases and the J gene lost 0 bases, with 11 bases spanning the gap. CDR1 and CDR2 from the germline V gene are SGHTA and FQGTGA. This CDR3 is built from 15 residues. The CDR3 bases are TGTGCCAGCAGCCCTGGACAGCACTCTGGAAACACCATATATTTT. Residues: CASSPGQHSGNTIYF.

This chain links TRBV7-8 with TRBJ2-7, with TRBD2 matching over 8 bases. The CDR3 spans 14 residues. The V segment lost 5 bases and the J segment 3 bases; nucleotides outside the gene matches: 6. Per the germline V gene, CDR1 is SGHVS and CDR2 is FQNEAQ. CDR3: CASSAPGLDYEQYF. The CDR3 nucleotides read TGTGCCAGCAGCGCTCCGGGACTAGACTACGAGCAGTACTTC.